Listed here are 32 T cell receptor beta chains from one sample, sequenced in a study of T cell clonotyping in hematopoietic cell transplantation (dated by TCRdb to the early 2020s). The protocol used for the library was the immunoSEQ multiplex PCR assay. TCRdb stores this immuneACCESS table with in-frame sequences only. Part of the clones is absent; in the studies checked, under half of the shortfall reflects unresolved V genes, and no reason is known for the rest. The sample data list approximately 9,500 clones, and around four fifths of these were observed just once. The top ten clones comprise roughly 8.7% of the sample. The time point label here, explained by the study, means: 30 days after allo-HCT. This specimen was PBMCs, taken 30 days after allogeneic stem cell transplant. All receptors derive from a female patient between 40 and 55 years old who had an allogeneic stem cell transplant from a related donor, so T cells may come from the graft donor. Some clones in this sample may be carry-over from other donors' samples.

V is TRBV5-4 and J is TRBJ2-2; D ambiguous. The CDR3 is 16 residues long. V was clipped by 4 bases and J by 3 bases, with 16 bases between them. The germline V gene encodes CDR1 SGHNT and CDR2 YYREEE (reference sequence). The CDR3 is CASSPPTVGHTGELFF. The CDR3 nucleotides read TGTGCCAGCAGCCCCCCCACCGTCGGTCACACCGGGGAGCTGTTTTTT.

The chain has TRBV19 and TRBJ2-2, with D perhaps TRBD1 (5 bases). The CDR3 is 15 amino acids. The germline V and J ends were trimmed by 5 bases and 5 bases, with 15 bases remaining between them. Germline loops: CDR1 LNHDA, CDR2 SQIVND (reference sequence). The CDR3 coding sequence is TGTGCCAGTAGTGTACGGCAGGGTGGAACCGGGGAGCTGTTTTTT. Residues: CASSVRQGGTGELFF.

The chain is built from TRBV2 and TRBJ1-5, with 10 positions matching TRBD1. V lost 6 bases and J lost 0; bases outside the gene matches: 11. Germline lookup yields CDR1 SNHLY and CDR2 FYNNEI. The CDR3 extends over 18 amino acids. The CDR3 loop reads CASRAGTGAFLSNQPQHF. The CDR3 DNA is TGTGCCAGCAGGGCCGGGACAGGGGCGTTCCTTAGCAATCAGCCCCAGCATTTT.

This clone was found a few times. The rearrangement joins TRBV6-6 to TRBJ1-3; D call uncertain. With 2 bases removed from V and 0 bases from J, the gap between germline ends came to 5 bases. The CDR3 runs 14 residues. Per germline, CDR1 MNHNY and CDR2 SVGAGI (reference sequence). The CDR3 nucleotides are TGTGCCAGCAGTTACAGTGGCTCTGGAAACACCATATATTTT. Translated: CASSYSGSGNTIYF.

V usage is TRBV21-1 and J usage is TRBJ1-1. TRBV21-1 is labeled a pseudogene. The CDR3 is made up of 12 amino acids. Here the CDR3 DNA reads TGTGCCAGCAACCCGAGGGGTACTGAAGCTTTCTTT. As protein: CASNPRGTEAFF.

The rearrangement joins TRBV11-3 to TRBJ1-3, with TRBD1 as a possible D gene (5 bases). V was pared by 4 bases and J by 0 bases, with 10 bases between. CDR1 and CDR2 (germline): SGHNT, YENEEA. The CDR3 has 15 residues. CDR3 coding DNA: TGTGCCAGCAGCTCATATGACAGCTCTGGAAACACCATATATTTT. Translated: CASSSYDSSGNTIYF.

Comment on this clone: At one of its ends the junction is not consistent with the germline gene, which may arise from a read error. This rearrangement joins TRBV29-1 to TRBJ1-1; D remains ambiguous. The CDR3 runs to 13 residues. CDR1 SQVTM and CDR2 ANQGSEA come from the germline V gene. The CDR3 loop is CSVEGGGNTEAFF. The CDR3 DNA reads TGCAGCGTGGAAGGAGGTGGGAACACTGAAGCTTTCTTT.

A single count supports this clone. One end of the junction fails to match germline, which may point to a read error. This chain joins TRBV30 and TRBJ2-4; D is possibly TRBD1 (6 bases). CDR3 length: 13 residues. Germline CDR1 reads GTSNPN; CDR2 reads SVGIG (reference sequence). CDR3 nucleotide sequence: TGTGCCTGGGGTGTACAGGGAAGAAACATTCAGTACTTC. As protein: CAWGVQGRNIQYF.

The genes are TRBV30 and TRBJ2-7; D is uncertain. Germline-derived CDR1 and CDR2 are GTSNPN and SVGIG (reference sequence). CDR3 size: 12 residues. V lost 4 bases and J lost 4, with 11 bases in between. In nucleotides, the CDR3 is TGTGCCTGGATGACCTATAGTTACGAGCAGTACTTC. Translating it yields CAWMTYSYEQYF.

The chain carries TRBV5-4 and TRBJ2-7, with 7 positions matching TRBD1. The V and J ends lost 5 bases and 1 base, in that order; junction bases with no gene match: 6. The CDR3 sequence is 14 residues long. Per the germline V gene, CDR1 is SGHNT and CDR2 is YYREEE (reference sequence). The CDR3 coding sequence is TGTGCCAGCAGTCAAAGACAGGGATCCTACGAGCAGTACTTC. Translation: CASSQRQGSYEQYF.

The chain combines TRBV7-9 with TRBJ1-4, with TRBD1 matching over 7 bases. CDR3 length equals 12 residues. Trimming at V came to 2 bases and at J to 10 bases, leaving 1 base not matched to a gene. The germline gives CDR1 SEHNR, CDR2 FQNEAQ (reference sequence). CDR3 region: CASSLSGGKLFF. The CDR3 DNA follows: TGTGCCAGCAGCTTATCAGGGGGAAAACTGTTTTTT.

V usage is TRBV7-6 and J usage is TRBJ2-3; no clear D. CDR1 SGHVS and CDR2 FNYEAQ come from the germline V gene. This CDR3 spans 16 amino acids. V was pared by 2 bases and J by 0 bases, with 12 bases between. Here the CDR3 DNA reads TGTGCCAGCAGCTTATTACACTTGACTAGCACAGATACGCAGTATTTT. Translated, it gives CASSLLHLTSTDTQYF.

The rearrangement uses TRBV7-8 and TRBJ2-1, with 10 nucleotides matching TRBD2. With 0 bases clipped from V and 9 bases from J, the junction kept 11 bases outside the gene matches. Germline V lookup: CDR1 SGHVS, CDR2 FQNEAQ. CDR3 length equals 17 residues. The CDR3 is CASSLAFPLAGVVEQFF. Here the CDR3 DNA reads TGTGCCAGCAGCTTAGCTTTTCCGCTAGCGGGAGTGGTTGAGCAGTTCTTC.

The chain couples TRBV6-1 to TRBJ2-7; no clear D. The CDR3 runs to 18 residues. V gave up 2 bases and J gave up 0 bases, with 20 bases separating them. Germline V gene lookup returns CDR1 MNHNS and CDR2 SASEGT. DNA of the CDR3: TGTGCCAGCAGTGAAAGGGTCCTTGCAGCCTCCTCCTCCTACGAGCAGTACTTC. The encoded protein is CASSERVLAASSSYEQYF.

V is TRBV11-3 and J is TRBJ2-5; 11 bases are a match to TRBD2. The germline V gene has CDR1 SGHNT and CDR2 YENEEA. V lost 1 base to trimming and J lost 1 base; unmatched junction nucleotides: 11. This CDR3 comprises 19 residues. Here the CDR3 DNA reads TGTGCCAGCAGCTTAGCGGTTAGCGGGAGGGCCTGCCCCCAAGAGACCCAGTACTTC. Translating it yields CASSLAVSGRACPQETQYF.

This chain joins TRBV4-3 and TRBJ2-3; TRBD1 aligns across 7 bases. The CDR3 consists of 15 residues. Germline CDR1 LGHNA, CDR2 YSLEER. Trimming at V came to 4 bases and at J to 2 bases, leaving 6 bases not matched to a gene. CDR3: CASSPRDSDTDTQYF. Written as DNA, the CDR3 is TGCGCCAGCAGCCCCCGGGACAGCGACACAGATACGCAGTATTTT.

The chain couples TRBV7-2 to TRBJ2-2, with no clear D. CDR3 length equals 11 residues. With 6 bases removed from V and 11 bases from J, the gap between germline ends came to 10 bases. Per germline, CDR1 SGHTA and CDR2 FQGNSA. For the CDR3, the DNA is TGTGCCAGCAGTTTGGCTAGTGAGCTGTTTTTT. This gives the protein CASSLASELFF.

The chain carries TRBV10-3 and TRBJ1-5; D not certain. Germline CDR1 and CDR2: ENHRY and SYGVKD. This CDR3 has 12 residues. V was pared by 0 bases and J by 4 bases, with 1 base between. CDR3 coding DNA: TGTGCCATCAGTGAGTCGAATCAGCCCCAGCATTTT. Amino acid sequence: CAISESNQPQHF.

The chain has TRBV30 and TRBJ2-4; 7 bases match TRBD1. CDR1 is GTSNPN and CDR2 is SVGIG in the germline V gene (reference sequence). Germline trimming cut 5 bases from V and 1 base from J; bases unmatched to any gene: 2. The CDR3 is 13 amino acids. CDR3 region: CAWETGAKNIQYF. The CDR3 region has the DNA TGTGCCTGGGAGACAGGGGCCAAAAACATTCAGTACTTC.

This clone was found a few times. The chain links TRBV7-2 to TRBJ2-7; D is unclear. The CDR3 contains 14 residues. V was pared by 1 base and J by 2 bases, with 9 bases between. CDR1 and CDR2 (germline): SGHTA, FQGNSA. The CDR3 region is CASSLGGTPYEQYF. CDR3 DNA sequence: TGTGCCAGCAGCTTAGGCGGAACCCCCTACGAGCAGTACTTC.

Concerning this clone: The DNA is omitted, as the CDR3 cannot be located on it reliably, and the CDR3 follows TCRdb's listing. This sequence joins TRBV6-4 and TRBJ2-3; the table calls TRBD2, which could not be checked here. From germline, CDR1 is MRHNA and CDR2 SNTAGT. With termini counted, the CDR3 has 16 amino acids. The CDR3 reads CASSSSAGSGSGTQYF.

This rearrangement joins TRBV20-1 to TRBJ1-4, with D unresolved. This CDR3 region has 11 residues. From germline, CDR1 is DFQATT and CDR2 SNEGSKA (reference sequence). The V gene lost 3 bases and the J gene lost 7 bases, with 6 bases spanning the gap. CDR3 in DNA: TGCAGTGCTAGTCCGGTTGAAAAACTGTTTTTT. Encoded protein: CSASPVEKLFF.

V usage is TRBV5-6 and J usage is TRBJ2-2; TRBD2 agrees at 7 bases. V lost 2 bases and J lost 1; bases outside the gene matches: 5. The CDR3 is 16 residues long. Germline V gene data show CDR1 as SGHDT and CDR2 as YYEEEE. This chain's CDR3 is CASSLGGGGNTGELFF. The CDR3, as DNA: TGTGCCAGCAGCTTAGGAGGCGGGGGGAACACCGGGGAGCTGTTTTTT. Supplemented by reference TRBV5-6 and TRBJ2-2, the full variable domain reads DAGVTQSPTHLIKTRGQQVTLRCSPKSGHDTVSWYQQALGQGPQFIFQYYEEEERQRGNFPDRFSGHQFPNYSSELNVNALLLGDSALYLCASSLGGGGNTGELFFGEGSRLTVL.

V and J are TRBV11-3 and TRBJ2-1, with 8 bases identical to TRBD2. The CDR3 totals 16 residues. The V gene end was trimmed by 6 bases and the J gene end by 7 bases; junction bases not matched to a gene: 14. The V gene's germline CDR1 is SGHNT and CDR2 YENEEA. This chain's CDR3 is CASSDYFGGGVNEQFF. The CDR3 DNA sequence: TGTGCCAGCAGTGACTATTTCGGGGGGGGCGTTAATGAGCAGTTCTTC.

The V and J genes are TRBV28 and TRBJ2-1, with D possibly being TRBD1 (6 bases). CDR3 length equals 16 residues. Germline V gene lookup returns CDR1 MDHEN and CDR2 SYDVKM. With 3 bases removed from V and 5 bases from J, the gap between germline ends came to 17 bases. The CDR3 DNA reads TGTGCCAGCAGTTTTCCTGTAGGGGGTAGGGACAATGAGCAGTTCTTC. Translating gives CASSFPVGGRDNEQFF.

The chain uses TRBV6-1 and TRBJ1-2; no clear D. The germline CDR1 and CDR2 sequences are MNHNS and SASEGT. V shed 1 base and J shed 6 bases, with 21 bases lying between them. The CDR3 has 17 residues. CDR3 DNA sequence: TGTGCCAGCAGTGAAGTGCCAGCCCTGTCCTGGTCCGATGGCTACACCTTC. It encodes CASSEVPALSWSDGYTF.

V is TRBV7-7 and J is TRBJ2-5; D is perhaps TRBD2 (5 bases). V was pared by 2 bases and J by 4 bases, with 11 bases between. CDR3 length: 14 residues. Germline assignment: CDR1 SSHAT and CDR2 FNYEAQ (reference sequence). This CDR3 reads CASSLTSFGETQYF. The CDR3 region has the DNA TGTGCCAGCAGCTTAACTAGTTTTGGAGAGACCCAGTACTTC.

The sample holds a few counts of this clone. The chain couples TRBV6-4 to TRBJ2-6, with D hard to call. CDR3 size: 14 residues. Germline V lookup: CDR1 MRHNA, CDR2 SNTAGT. V lost 4 bases and J lost 0, with 4 bases in between. The CDR3 nucleotides are TGTGCCAGCAGTGGGAGCTCTGGGGCCAACGTCCTGACTTTC. Protein sequence: CASSGSSGANVLTF.

The V call is TRBV5-4, the J call TRBJ2-5; 12 bases line up with TRBD2. This CDR3 comprises 17 residues. The V and J ends lost 3 bases and 0 bases, in that order; junction bases with no gene match: 6. The germline V gene has CDR1 SGHNT and CDR2 YYREEE (reference sequence). The CDR3, as DNA: TGTGCCAGCAGCTCCCCGGGACTAGCGGGCAACCAAGAGACCCAGTACTTC. Its protein is CASSSPGLAGNQETQYF.

J is TRBJ1-1 and V is TRBV20-1; D remains unclear. V lost 5 bases to trimming and J lost 4 bases, with 8 bases between them. The CDR3 loop spans 11 amino acids. CDR1 and CDR2 (germline): DFQATT, SNEGSKA (reference sequence). CDR3 coding DNA: TGCAGTGCTCCAAAGGGCACTGAAGCTTTCTTT. It codes for CSAPKGTEAFF.

This chain connects TRBV29-1 to TRBJ1-1; D uncertain. The V and J ends lost 5 bases and 0 bases respectively, with 10 bases between them. The germline V gene has CDR1 SQVTM and CDR2 ANQGSEA. This CDR3 has 13 amino acids. The CDR3 region is CSVHGVMNTEAFF. The CDR3 DNA follows: TGCAGCGTTCACGGGGTCATGAACACTGAAGCTTTCTTT. The full variable domain, with the rest looked up from reference TRBV29-1 and TRBJ1-1, is SAVISQKPSRDICQRGTSLTIQCQVDSQVTMMFWYRQQPGQSLTLIATANQGSEATYESGFVIDKFPISRPNLTFSTLTVSNMSPEDSSIYLCSVHGVMNTEAFFGQGTRLTVV.

This chain uses TRBV9 with TRBJ2-3, with D possibly matching TRBD2 (6 bases). This CDR3 region has 17 residues. V was pared by 4 bases and J by 1 base, with 19 bases between. The germline V gene encodes CDR1 SGDLS and CDR2 YYNGEE. The CDR3 is CASSRYPMGGGTDTQYF. As DNA, the CDR3 is TGTGCCAGCAGCCGATACCCCATGGGAGGAGGCACAGATACGCAGTATTTT.